This T cell receptor beta chain was retrieved from a study of shared clonotypes between healthy human individuals. This clone has only a few counts. Its antigen remains unknown. Other DNA sequences in this specimen translate into the identical CDR3. The study's findings and limits: Depth was large, yet rarefaction showed that sorted-subset sequencing was incomplete. Shared clonotypes across all four donors exceeded non-shared ones in generation probability.

The CDR3 extends over 14 amino acids. Between the trimmed V and J ends, which lost 1 base and 1 base, there was a span of 7 bases. Germline-derived CDR1 and CDR2 are SGHRS and YFSETQ. Sequencing used immunoSEQ multiplex PCR; TCRdb keeps in-frame clones, though not all of them. The sample includes around 1.1 million clones, around three quarters of them seen just once. J is TRBJ2-3 and V is TRBV5-1; the D gene is possibly TRBD2 (5 bases). Input material: memory CD4+ T cells from PBMCs. Documented subset: CD45RA-negative fraction. This clonotype was sampled from a man younger than 35 in good health. Some clones in this sample may be carry-over from other donors' samples. The DNA for the CDR3 is TGCGCCAGCAGCTTGAGTAGCGGCACAGATACGCAGTATTTT. Translated, it gives CASSLSSGTDTQYF.